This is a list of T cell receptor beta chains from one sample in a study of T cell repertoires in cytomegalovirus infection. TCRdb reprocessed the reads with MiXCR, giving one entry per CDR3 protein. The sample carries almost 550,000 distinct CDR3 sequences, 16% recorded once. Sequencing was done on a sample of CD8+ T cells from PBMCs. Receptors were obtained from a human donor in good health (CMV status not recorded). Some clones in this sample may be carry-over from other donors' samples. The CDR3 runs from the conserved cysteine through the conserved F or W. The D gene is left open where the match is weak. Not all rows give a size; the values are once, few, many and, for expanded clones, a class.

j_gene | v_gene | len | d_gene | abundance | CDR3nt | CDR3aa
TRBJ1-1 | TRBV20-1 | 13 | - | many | TGCAGTGCTACCCGGCAACCGAACACTGAAGCTTTCTTT | CSATRQPNTEAFF
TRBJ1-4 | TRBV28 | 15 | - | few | TGTGCCAGCAGCTTCCGTTATGCAACTAATGAAAAACTGTTTTTT | CASSFRYATNEKLFF
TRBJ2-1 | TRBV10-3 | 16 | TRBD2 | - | TGTGCCATCAGTGATGGAGCGGGGGGCCGATACAATGAGCAGTTCTTC | CAISDGAGGRYNEQFF
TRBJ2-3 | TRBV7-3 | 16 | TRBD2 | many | TGTGCCAGCAGCTCACTAGCGGGAGGGCCAGGGGATACGCAGTATTTT | CASSSLAGGPGDTQYF
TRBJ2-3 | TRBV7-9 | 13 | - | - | TGTGCCAGCAGCCCCAATGGGGCAGATACGCAGTATTTT | CASSPNGADTQYF
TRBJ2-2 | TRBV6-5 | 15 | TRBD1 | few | TGTGCCAGCAGACAGGGGGTATCGAGGACCGGGGAGCTGTTTTTT | CASRQGVSRTGELFF
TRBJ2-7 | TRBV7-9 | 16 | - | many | TGTGCCAGCAGCTTAGCGCTCTCGATTGGCAGCGACGAGCAGTACTTC | CASSLALSIGSDEQYF
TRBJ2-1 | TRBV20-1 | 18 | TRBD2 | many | TGCAGTGCTCCACGCAGACAGCGGGAGATTTGGTCCTACAATGAGCAGTTCTTC | CSAPRRQREIWSYNEQFF
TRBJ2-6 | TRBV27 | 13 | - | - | TGTGCCAGCACCACATTTGGGGCCAACGTCCTGACTTTC | CASTTFGANVLTF
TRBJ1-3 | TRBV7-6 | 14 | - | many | TGTGCCAGCAGCTTACGGCCGACGGGAAACACCATATATTTT | CASSLRPTGNTIYF
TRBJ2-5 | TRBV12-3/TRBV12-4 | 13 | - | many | TGTGCCAGCAGCCCCAAAAGAGAGAAGACCCAGTACTTC | CASSPKREKTQYF
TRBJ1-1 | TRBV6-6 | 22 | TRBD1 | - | TGTGCCAGCAGTTTTCCCAGTACAGGGGGCGCGTCGGGCGGAGATTTGAACACTGAAGCTTTCTTT | CASSFPSTGGASGGDLNTEAFF
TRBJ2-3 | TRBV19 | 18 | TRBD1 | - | TGTGCCAGTAGTATTGACAGGGGGTTTTCCACTGGCACAGATACGCAGTATTTT | CASSIDRGFSTGTDTQYF
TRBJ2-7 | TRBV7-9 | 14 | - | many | TGTGCCAGCAGCGAGGCCGGTAGGGCCTACGAGCAGTACTTC | CASSEAGRAYEQYF
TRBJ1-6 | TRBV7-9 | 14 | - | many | TGTGCCAGCAGCGGTCGGATGGGGAGTTCACCCCTCCACTTT | CASSGRMGSSPLHF
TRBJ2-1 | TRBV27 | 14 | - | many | TGTGCCAGCAGATTGGGACGAGGGTGGGATGAGCAGTTCTTC | CASRLGRGWDEQFF
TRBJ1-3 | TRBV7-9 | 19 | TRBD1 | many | TGTGCCAGCAGCCCCCGGGACAGGGGGCGCGATCTCGCGGGAAACACCATATATTTT | CASSPRDRGRDLAGNTIYF
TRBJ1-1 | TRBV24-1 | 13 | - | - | TGTGCCACCAGCCAAGGAATGGGCACTGAAGCTTTCTTT | CATSQGMGTEAFF
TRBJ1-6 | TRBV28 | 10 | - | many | TGTGCCAGCTGTTGTCCACCCCTCCACTTT | CASCCPPLHF
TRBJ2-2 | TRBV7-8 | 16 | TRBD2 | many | TGTGCCAGCAGCTTAGTTGCGGGAGCGAACACCGGGGAGCTGTTTTTT | CASSLVAGANTGELFF
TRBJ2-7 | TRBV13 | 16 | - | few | TGTGCCAGCAGTACATTTTCAGGGCCGGAGTTCTACGAGCAGTACTTC | CASSTFSGPEFYEQYF
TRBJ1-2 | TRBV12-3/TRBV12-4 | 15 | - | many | TGTGCCAGCAGCTTTAGTGGCCGAAGGGGGGGCGGCTACACCTTC | CASSFSGRRGGGYTF
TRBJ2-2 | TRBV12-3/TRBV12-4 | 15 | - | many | TGTGCCAGCAGTTGGAGGGGGCTTGTCACCGGGGAGCTGTTTTTT | CASSWRGLVTGELFF
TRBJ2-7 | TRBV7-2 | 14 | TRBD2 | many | TGTGCCAGCAGGCTAGCGGGAGGGCCAGGCGAGCAGTACTTC | CASRLAGGPGEQYF
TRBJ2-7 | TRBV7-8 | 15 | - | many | TGTGCCAGCAGCCTCCGGGACCTAGGGACCTACGAGCAGTACTTC | CASSLRDLGTYEQYF
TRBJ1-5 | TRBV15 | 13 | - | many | TGTGCCACCAGCAGAACAGGGACTCAGCCCCAGCATTTT | CATSRTGTQPQHF
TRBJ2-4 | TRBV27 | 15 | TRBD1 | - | TGTGCCAGCAGTGCAAGGGACAGGGGATCGGACATTCAGTACTTC | CASSARDRGSDIQYF
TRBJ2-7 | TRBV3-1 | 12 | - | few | TGTGCCAGCCGCGGACAGCTCTACGAGCAGTACTTC | CASRGQLYEQYF
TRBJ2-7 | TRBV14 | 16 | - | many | TGTGCCAGCAGCCAAGATCGTAACAAGCCTTCCTACGAGCAGTACTTC | CASSQDRNKPSYEQYF
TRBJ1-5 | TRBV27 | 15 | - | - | TGTGCCAGCAGTGCGGCCGAACGGGGTAATCAGCCCCAGCATTTT | CASSAAERGNQPQHF
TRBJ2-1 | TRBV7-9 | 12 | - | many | TGTGCCAGCAGCTTAAGGGTACGTGAGCAGTTCTTC | CASSLRVREQFF
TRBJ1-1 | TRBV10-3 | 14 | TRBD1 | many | TGTGCCACTACCGGGACAGGGGTGGACACTGAAGCTTTCTTT | CATTGTGVDTEAFF
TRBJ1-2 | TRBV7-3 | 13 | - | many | TGTGCCAGCAGCTCGACAGGAGGGGGTGGCTACACCTTC | CASSSTGGGGYTF
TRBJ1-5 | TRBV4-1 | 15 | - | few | TGCGCCAGCAGCCAAGAGGTCAGGGGAAGTCAGCCCCAGCATTTT | CASSQEVRGSQPQHF
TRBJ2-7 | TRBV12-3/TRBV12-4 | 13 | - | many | TGTGCCAGCACTCCGACTGGGGTCGACGAGCAGTACTTC | CASTPTGVDEQYF